These 27 T cell receptor beta chains originate from one sample sequenced in a study of T cells in Graves' hyperthyroidism and ophthalmopathy. RNA transcripts yielded amplified TCR beta CDR3 regions. First-round RT-PCR targeting the TCR CDR3 was performed with the HTBI primer set. TCRdb independently ran MiXCR on the multiplex PCR reads; one entry per CDR3 protein. The repertoire consists of around 340,000 distinct CDR3 sequences, with about 15% occurring once and the leading ten covering about 22%. The specimen sequenced was blood. The receptors here all came from a woman younger than 45 with Graves' hyperthyroidism.

This clonotype was seen repeatedly, ten times or more. The chain recombines TRBV20-1 with TRBJ2-1; 14 bases are shared with TRBD2. V lost 0 bases, J lost 9 bases, and 13 bases stayed unmatched. The CDR3 consists of 18 residues. Germline V gene lookup returns CDR1 DFQATT and CDR2 SNEGSKA (reference sequence). The CDR3, as DNA: TGCAGTGCTAGAGATCCCCGACTAGCGGGAGGGCCCGGGAGTGAGCAGTTCTTC. This translates into CSARDPRLAGGPGSEQFF.

This clonotype has at least ten counts. The chain recombines TRBV27 with TRBJ1-2, with D perhaps TRBD1 (5 bases). Looked up from germline, CDR1 is MNHEY and CDR2 is SMNVEV (reference sequence). With 4 bases removed from V and 1 base from J, the gap between germline ends came to 13 bases. This CDR3 has 15 residues. CDR3 protein: CASSSRPGLNYGYTF. CDR3 DNA sequence: TGTGCCAGCAGTTCTCGACCGGGACTTAACTATGGCTACACCTTC.

This clonotype was picked up a small number of times. The V and J genes are TRBV20-1 and TRBJ2-5, with D possibly called TRBD1 or TRBD2 (5 bases each). V was pared by 4 bases and J by 2 bases, with 14 bases between. CDR3 size: 14 residues. The germline CDR1 and CDR2 sequences are DFQATT and SNEGSKA (reference sequence). The DNA for the CDR3 is TGCAGTGCTATTCCGGGACGGACACAAGAGACCCAGTACTTC. Amino acids: CSAIPGRTQETQYF.

This clonotype was detected ten times or more. The CDR3 loop is CASSLLAGDLYEQYF. CDR3 DNA: TGTGCCAGCAGTCTACTAGCGGGAGATTTATACGAGCAGTACTTC. The chain has TRBV28 and TRBJ2-7, with 11 bases fitting TRBD2. This CDR3 has 15 amino acids. V gave up 5 bases and J gave up 4 bases; unmatched junction bases: 7. Germline lookup yields CDR1 MDHEN and CDR2 SYDVKM.

This clonotype was seen ten or more times. V and J are TRBV29-1 and TRBJ2-3, with TRBD2 matching 9 bases. Germline V gene lookup returns CDR1 SQVTM and CDR2 ANQGSEA. The CDR3 is 14 amino acids. V gave up 7 bases and J gave up 8 bases; unmatched junction bases: 13. Written as DNA, the CDR3 is TGCAGCGGGCGGGGGGGACTACGAGGCCCTACGCAGTATTTT. Translating it yields CSGRGGLRGPTQYF.

This clonotype was detected a few times. The chain links TRBV19 to TRBJ2-7; possible D gene TRBD2, 6 bases. The CDR3 contains 14 residues. V lost 5 bases and J lost 3, with 14 bases in between. Germline CDR1 is LNHDA and CDR2 is SQIVND (reference sequence). The chain's CDR3 is CASSPGRPIYEQYF. Here the CDR3 DNA reads TGTGCCAGTAGTCCGGGGAGGCCAATCTACGAGCAGTACTTC. Together with reference TRBV19 and TRBJ2-7, the CDR3 gives the full variable domain: DGGITQSPKYLFRKEGQNVTLSCEQNLNHDAMYWYRQDPGQGLRLIYYSQIVNDFQKGDIAEGYSVSREKKESFPLTVTSAQKNPTAFYLCASSPGRPIYEQYFGPGTRLTVT.

A word on this clonotype: A much larger clone is a single base away; this may be a read error. The chain couples TRBV28 to TRBJ1-1; D not resolved. There are 12 residues in the CDR3. Germline-derived CDR1 and CDR2 are MDHEN and SYDVKM. Trimming shortened V by 5 bases and J by 6 bases, and 10 bases separated the two germline ends. The CDR3 loop is CASSLIPSEAFF. The CDR3 DNA sequence: TGTGCCAGCAGTCTAATTCCGTCTGAAGCTTTCTTT.

This chain connects TRBV13 to TRBJ2-6; unclear D gene. This CDR3 comprises 15 residues. From germline, CDR1 is PRHDT and CDR2 FYEKMQ (reference sequence). Trimming cost V 3 bases and J 4 bases, with 10 bases left between them. CDR3 DNA: TGTGCCAGCAGCTTCGCAGTCTCCGGGGCCAACGTCCTGACTTTC. Its protein is CASSFAVSGANVLTF.

The sample holds many counts of this clonotype. V gene TRBV6-2 or TRBV6-3 combines with J gene TRBJ2-5, with a weak D call TRBD2 (6 bases). Trimming took 0 bases from V and 1 from J, leaving 18 bases between them. Germline V gene sequence: CDR1 MNHEY, CDR2 SVGEGT. This CDR3 has 18 residues. CDR3 protein: CASSYSIWRDDSQETQYF. CDR3 sequence (DNA): TGTGCCAGCAGTTACTCGATATGGAGGGACGATTCCCAAGAGACCCAGTACTTC.

CDR3 amino acids: CASSPPFGGEQFF. DNA of the CDR3: TGTGCCAGCTCACCACCGTTCGGGGGTGAGCAGTTCTTC. V and J are TRBV18 and TRBJ2-1; weak D call: TRBD2 (6 bases). This CDR3 is built from 13 residues. CDR1 is KGHSH, CDR2 LQKENI, per germline. V lost 0 bases to trimming and J lost 9 bases, with 9 bases between them.

This clonotype occurred many times. V usage is TRBV11-2 and J usage is TRBJ2-1; TRBD1 agrees at 8 bases. CDR1 and CDR2 from the germline V gene are SGHAT and FQNNGV. The CDR3 runs 15 residues. V lost 5 bases and J lost 4; bases outside the gene matches: 7. The CDR3 bases are TGTGCCAGCAGCGACCCAGGGGGCCGTTACAATGAGCAGTTCTTC. Its translation: CASSDPGGRYNEQFF.

The chain combines TRBV6-5 with TRBJ2-7; 8 bases map to TRBD2. The CDR3 is 16 residues long. The J segment lost 4 bases and the V segment lost 2 bases, leaving 10 bases of the junction unmatched. CDR1 and CDR2 (germline): MNHEY, SVGAGI. The CDR3 reads CASSYTGAGGEYEQYF. The CDR3 DNA reads TGTGCCAGCAGTTACACCGGGGCGGGGGGAGAATACGAGCAGTACTTC.

This clonotype was counted at least ten times. The rearrangement uses TRBV7-3 and TRBJ2-1, with 9 bases identical to TRBD2. CDR1 is SGHTA, CDR2 FQGTGA, per germline. The length of the CDR3 is 16 residues. V was clipped by 5 bases and J by 4 bases; unmatched bases: 9. The CDR3 sequence: CASSGTGTSYYNEQFF. The CDR3 region has the DNA TGTGCCAGCAGCGGAACCGGGACTAGCTATTACAATGAGCAGTTCTTC.

This clonotype was observed many times. This chain links TRBV14 with TRBJ2-3, with 7 positions matching TRBD1. Germline V gene lookup returns CDR1 SGHDN and CDR2 FVKESK. The ends lost 1 base at V and 5 bases at J; junction bases unmatched: 9. This CDR3 has 16 residues. CDR3 nucleotide sequence: TGTGCCAGCAGCCAAGTAACAGGGGCGAGGGGAGATACGCAGTATTTT. Protein product: CASSQVTGARGDTQYF.

This clonotype was found many times. This chain uses TRBV2 with TRBJ1-1; D unresolved. Trimming cost V 6 bases and J 4 bases, with 12 bases left between them. This CDR3 region has 13 residues. Per germline, CDR1 SNHLY and CDR2 FYNNEI. DNA for the CDR3: TGTGCCAGCAGGGATGGGTGGATCACTGAAGCTTTCTTT. It specifies CASRDGWITEAFF.

In its sample, this clonotype was seen many times. Its ends do not fully match the called genes, so a read error is possible. This rearrangement joins TRBV10-3 to TRBJ2-3; D unresolved. CDR1 is ENHRY and CDR2 is SYGVKD in the germline V gene. The CDR3 is 14 residues long. This CDR3 is CAIGDRPSTDTQYF. The CDR3 nucleotides are TGTGCCATCGGTGACCGACCCAGCACAGATACGCAGTATTTT.

With respect to this clonotype: A junction boundary mismatches the germline segment, possibly from a read error. This chain uses TRBV11-2 with TRBJ1-1; tentative D call: TRBD1 (5 bases). The CDR3 consists of 13 residues. CDR1 and CDR2 (germline): SGHAT, FQNNGV. CDR3 bases: TGTGCCAGCAGCTATGACAGTGGGACTGGAGCTTTCTTT. It specifies CASSYDSGTGAFF.

This clonotype was counted at least ten times. The rearrangement uses TRBV6-1 and TRBJ2-1; D ambiguous. Germline assignment: CDR1 MNHNS and CDR2 SASEGT. The V end was cut by 5 bases, the J end by 7 bases, with 12 bases between. This CDR3 spans 13 amino acids. The CDR3 bases are TGTGCCAGCAGTCGAAAGATCGAAAATGAGCAGTTCTTC. Translation gives CASSRKIENEQFF.

The table lists this clonotype with many counts. The V and J genes are TRBV5-1 and TRBJ2-7, with a tentative D call TRBD2 (7 bases). Germline V gene data show CDR1 as SGHRS and CDR2 as YFSETQ. The V gene lost 6 bases and the J gene lost 7 bases, with 17 bases spanning the gap. The CDR3 totals 13 residues. CDR3 DNA: TGCGCCAGCATGCGGGGGCCGACCACTGAGCAGTACTTC. Encoded protein: CASMRGPTTEQYF. Complete variable domain (other parts from reference TRBV5-1 and TRBJ2-7): KAGVTQTPRYLIKTRGQQVTLSCSPISGHRSVSWYQQTPGQGLQFLFEYFSETQRNKGNFPGRFSGRQFSNSRSEMNVSTLELGDSALYLCASMRGPTTEQYFGPGTRLTVT.

This clonotype was detected only a few times. V gene TRBV3-1 combines with J gene TRBJ2-4; tentatively, D is TRBD2 (6 bases). V was clipped by 4 bases and J by 9 bases, with 16 bases between them. The germline gives CDR1 LGHDT, CDR2 YNNKEL (reference sequence). This CDR3 contains 14 residues. CDR3 protein: CASSPGRGAGIQYF. Written as DNA, the CDR3 is TGTGCCAGCAGCCCGGGTCGCGGGGCAGGCATTCAGTACTTC.

This clonotype occurred a few times. J is TRBJ1-5 and V is TRBV5-1, with unresolved D. The CDR3 covers 13 residues. Per germline, CDR1 SGHRS and CDR2 YFSETQ. Trimming removed 4 bases from V and 5 bases from J, with 10 bases in between. CDR3 residues: CASSANVDQPQHF. CDR3 nucleotides: TGCGCCAGCAGCGCTAATGTAGATCAGCCCCAGCATTTT.

This clonotype was counted between two and nine times. This chain joins TRBV2 and TRBJ2-7; no definite D call. The CDR3 is 16 amino acids. Per germline, CDR1 SNHLY and CDR2 FYNNEI. The V gene lost 2 bases and the J gene lost 0 bases, with 14 bases spanning the gap. In DNA form, the CDR3 reads TGTGCCAGCAGTGAATTGTCAGTGCTCTTCTCCTACGAGCAGTACTTC. This encodes CASSELSVLFSYEQYF. Filled out from reference TRBV2 and TRBJ2-7, the complete variable domain reads EPEVTQTPSHQVTQMGQEVILRCVPISNHLYFYWYRQILGQKVEFLVSFYNNEISEKSEIFDDQFSVERPDGSNFTLKIRSTKLEDSAMYFCASSELSVLFSYEQYFGPGTRLTVT.

In its sample, this clonotype was seen a few times. This rearrangement joins TRBV10-3 to TRBJ2-3; D possibly corresponds to TRBD1 (5 bases). Germline V gene lookup returns CDR1 ENHRY and CDR2 SYGVKD. This CDR3 has 12 residues. Trimming cost V 10 bases and J 3 bases, with 11 bases left between them. CDR3 protein: CATQGFTDTQYF. In nucleotides, the CDR3 is TGTGCCACTCAGGGATTTACAGATACGCAGTATTTT.

This clonotype has at least ten counts. The J gene is TRBJ1-1, the V gene TRBV10-3; D remains unclear. V was clipped by 2 bases and J by 1 base, with 14 bases between them. The CDR3 is made up of 16 amino acids. The germline V gene encodes CDR1 ENHRY and CDR2 SYGVKD. This CDR3 is CAISEEGISWNTEAFF. The CDR3 DNA follows: TGTGCCATCAGTGAGGAGGGAATATCCTGGAACACTGAAGCTTTCTTT.

The sample holds a few counts of this clonotype. The V call is TRBV20-1, the J call TRBJ1-4, with 8 nucleotides matching TRBD1. The CDR3 has 17 amino acids. V trimming: 5 bases; J trimming: 0 bases; junction bases outside the gene matches: 11. Looked up from germline, CDR1 is DFQATT and CDR2 is SNEGSKA (reference sequence). The CDR3 coding sequence is TGCAGTGCTCCTCAATGGACAGGGATTGCAACTAATGAAAAACTGTTTTTT. Protein sequence: CSAPQWTGIATNEKLFF.

The chain recombines TRBV15 with TRBJ2-7; 9 bases agree with TRBD1. The CDR3 extends over 16 amino acids. Trimming removed 0 bases from V and 5 bases from J; junction bases left unmatched: 8. CDR1 LNHNV and CDR2 YYDKDF come from the germline V gene (reference sequence). CDR3 region: CATSRDLGTGSHEQYF. As DNA, the CDR3 is TGTGCCACCAGCAGAGATCTCGGGACAGGGTCACACGAGCAGTACTTC. The entire variable domain, with the rest obtained from reference TRBV15 and TRBJ2-7, is as follows: DAMVIQNPRYQVTQFGKPVTLSCSQTLNHNVMYWYQQKSSQAPKLLFHYYDKDFNNEADTPDNFQSRRPNTSFCFLDIRSPGLGDTAMYLCATSRDLGTGSHEQYFGPGTRLTVT.

On this clonotype: The junction departs from the called germline gene at one end, perhaps through a read error. The chain carries TRBV2 and TRBJ2-5, with a weak D call TRBD1 (6 bases). Germline lookup yields CDR1 SNHLY and CDR2 FYNNEI. The CDR3 loop spans 13 amino acids. The CDR3, as DNA: TGTGCCAGCAGTGAAGGAACAGGGCAGCTTCTGAACTTC. This translates into CASSEGTGQLLNF.